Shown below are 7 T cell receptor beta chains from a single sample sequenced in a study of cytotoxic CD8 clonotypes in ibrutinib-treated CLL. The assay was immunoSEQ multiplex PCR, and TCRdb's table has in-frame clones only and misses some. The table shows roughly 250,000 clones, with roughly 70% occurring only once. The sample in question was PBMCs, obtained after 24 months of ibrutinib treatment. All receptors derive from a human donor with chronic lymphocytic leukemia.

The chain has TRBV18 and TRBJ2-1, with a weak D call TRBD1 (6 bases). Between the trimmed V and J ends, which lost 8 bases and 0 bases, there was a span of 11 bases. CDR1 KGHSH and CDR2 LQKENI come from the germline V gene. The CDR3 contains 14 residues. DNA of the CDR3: TGTGCCAGCCGACAGGCGAGCTCCTACAATGAGCAGTTCTTC. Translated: CASRQASSYNEQFF.

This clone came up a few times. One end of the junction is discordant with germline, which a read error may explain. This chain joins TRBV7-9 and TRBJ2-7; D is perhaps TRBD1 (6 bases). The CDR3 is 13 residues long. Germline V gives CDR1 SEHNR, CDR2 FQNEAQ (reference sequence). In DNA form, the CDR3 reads TGTGCCAGCAGCTTAGCGGGGGACACCCCGGGGTCCTTC. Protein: CASSLAGDTPGSF.

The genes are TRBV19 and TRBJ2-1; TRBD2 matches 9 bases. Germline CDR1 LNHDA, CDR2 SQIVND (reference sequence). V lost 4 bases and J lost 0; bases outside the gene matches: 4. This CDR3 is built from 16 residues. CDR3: CASSKLAGSSYNEQFF. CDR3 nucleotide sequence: TGTGCCAGTAGTAAACTAGCGGGTAGCTCCTACAATGAGCAGTTCTTC.

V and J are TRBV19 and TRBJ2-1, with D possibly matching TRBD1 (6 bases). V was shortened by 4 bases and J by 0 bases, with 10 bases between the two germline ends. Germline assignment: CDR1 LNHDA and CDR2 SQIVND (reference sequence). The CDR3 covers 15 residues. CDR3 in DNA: TGTGCCAGTAGTAACACAGGGTCCTCCTACAATGAGCAGTTCTTC. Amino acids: CASSNTGSSYNEQFF.

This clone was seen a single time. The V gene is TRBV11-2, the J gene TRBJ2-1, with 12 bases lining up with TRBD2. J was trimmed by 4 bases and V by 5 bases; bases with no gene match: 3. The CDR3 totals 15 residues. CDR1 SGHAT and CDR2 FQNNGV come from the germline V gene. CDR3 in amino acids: CASSPSGGGYNEQFF. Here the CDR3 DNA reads TGTGCCAGCAGCCCTAGCGGGGGGGGGTACAATGAGCAGTTCTTC. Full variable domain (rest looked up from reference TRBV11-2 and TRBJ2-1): EAGVAQSPRYKIIEKRQSVAFWCNPISGHATLYWYQQILGQGPKLLIQFQNNGVVDDSQLPKDRFSAERLKGVDSTLKIQPAKLEDSAVYLCASSPSGGGYNEQFFGPGTRLTVL.

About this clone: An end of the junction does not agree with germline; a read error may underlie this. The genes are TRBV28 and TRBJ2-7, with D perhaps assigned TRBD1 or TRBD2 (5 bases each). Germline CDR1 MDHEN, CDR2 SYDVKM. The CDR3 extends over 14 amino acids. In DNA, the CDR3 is TGTGCCAGCGGTTTAGTTGGGGGAACCTACGAGCAGTACTTC. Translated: CASGLVGGTYEQYF.

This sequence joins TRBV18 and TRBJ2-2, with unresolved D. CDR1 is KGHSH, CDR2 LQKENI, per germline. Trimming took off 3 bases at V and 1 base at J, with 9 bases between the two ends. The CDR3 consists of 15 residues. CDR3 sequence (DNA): TGTGCCAGCTCACCGAATGAGCGGAACACCGGGGAGCTGTTTTTT. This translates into CASSPNERNTGELFF.